A single sample is the source of the 15 T cell receptor beta chains below, sequenced in a study of CD8+ T cells in alopecia areata. Stated treatment: oral pan-JAK inhibitor, 5-10 mg twice daily. Isolated RNA was reverse transcribed into cDNA used as the sequencing template. Using immunoSEQ multiplex PCR, the repertoire was profiled, and TCRdb retains in-frame clones only, with some absent. The sample contains about 210,000 clones, around two fifths of which appear only once. The sample was CD4+ T cells sorted from blood, taken at roughly week 30, from a patient treated with tofacitinib. Source of these receptors: a human donor with alopecia areata.

This chain links TRBV30 with TRBJ2-3; 9 nucleotides align to TRBD2. This CDR3 is built from 15 residues. CDR1 is GTSNPN and CDR2 is SVGIG in the germline V gene (reference sequence). The J segment lost 4 bases and the V segment lost 5 bases, leaving 10 bases of the junction unmatched. The chain's CDR3 is CAWGLAGALPDTQYF. The CDR3 bases are TGTGCCTGGGGGTTAGCGGGGGCCCTGCCAGATACGCAGTATTTT.

This clone was counted a few times. The chain has TRBV27 and TRBJ1-4; 8 positions agree with TRBD1. The J segment lost 7 bases and the V segment lost 5 bases, leaving 9 bases of the junction unmatched. The CDR3 is 15 amino acids. CDR1 is MNHEY and CDR2 is SMNVEV in the germline V gene (reference sequence). The CDR3 region is CASSPATGVGEKLFF. In DNA, the CDR3 is TGTGCCAGCAGTCCCGCGACAGGGGTGGGTGAAAAACTGTTTTTT.

The chain uses TRBV30 and TRBJ1-1; D is undetermined. The length of the CDR3 is 12 residues. Trimming removed 4 bases at V and 1 base at J, with 7 bases between. Germline CDR1 and CDR2: GTSNPN and SVGIG (reference sequence). The DNA of the CDR3 is TGTGCCTGGATCCGAGGGAACACTGAAGCTTTCTTT. Its translation is CAWIRGNTEAFF. Drawing the rest from reference TRBV30 and TRBJ1-1, the complete variable domain is SQTIHQWPATLVQPVGSPLSLECTVEGTSNPNLYWYRQAAGRGLQLLFYSVGIGQISSEVPQNLSASRPQDRQFILSSKKLLLSDSGFYLCAWIRGNTEAFFGQGTRLTVV.

This clone was detected a few times. The chain links TRBV6-5 to TRBJ1-2; D remains unclear. The V gene's germline CDR1 is MNHEY and CDR2 SVGAGI. Trimming cost V 2 bases and J 2 bases, with 12 bases left between them. This CDR3 contains 15 residues. The CDR3 reads CASSYRATDNYGYTF. The CDR3 nucleotides are TGTGCCAGCAGTTACCGGGCGACTGACAACTATGGCTACACCTTC.

The chain couples TRBV2 to TRBJ2-7; TRBD1 matches 7 bases. The CDR3 length is 14 residues. CDR1 is SNHLY and CDR2 is FYNNEI in the germline V gene. The V segment lost 10 bases and the J segment 2 bases; nucleotides outside the gene matches: 11. CDR3 amino acids: CANDSRDSPYEQYF. Written as DNA, the CDR3 is TGTGCCAACGATTCCAGGGACAGTCCCTACGAGCAGTACTTC.

This clone was counted only a few times. The chain uses TRBV4-2 and TRBJ2-3; 11 bases match TRBD2. CDR3 length: 18 amino acids. V gave up 3 bases and J gave up 5 bases; unmatched junction bases: 13. Germline V lookup: CDR1 LGHNA, CDR2 YNFKEQ. The DNA of the CDR3 is TGTGCCAGCAGCCACGGGACTAGCGGAGGCGGAATGGGAGATACGCAGTATTTT. Amino acids: CASSHGTSGGGMGDTQYF.

The V gene is TRBV29-1, the J gene TRBJ1-1; 11 nucleotides agree with TRBD1. This CDR3 is built from 16 residues. V was pared by 2 bases and J by 11 bases, with 16 bases of the junction left unmatched. The germline V gene encodes CDR1 SQVTM and CDR2 ANQGSEA. The CDR3 DNA is TGCAGCGTTGAAAGCTGGACAGGGGGCGTCAGGAGGCGTGCTTTCTTT. Protein product: CSVESWTGGVRRRAFF.

This clone was seen only a few times. The genes are TRBV6-5 and TRBJ2-1, with 8 bases that match TRBD1. Germline loops: CDR1 MNHEY, CDR2 SVGAGI. The CDR3 covers 15 residues. Trimming removed 8 bases from V and 3 bases from J; junction bases left unmatched: 9. Here the CDR3 DNA reads TGTGCCAGCGGGCCGGGACAGGCCATCTACAATGAGCAGTTCTTC. Protein product: CASGPGQAIYNEQFF.

The chain couples TRBV7-2 to TRBJ2-1, with D uncertain. CDR3 length: 13 residues. The germline CDR1 and CDR2 sequences are SGHTA and FQGNSA. V lost 5 bases and J lost 7, with 12 bases in between. CDR3 sequence: CASSRLLGNEQFF. The CDR3 region has the DNA TGTGCCAGCAGCCGGCTCCTGGGGAATGAGCAGTTCTTC.

This chain uses TRBV7-2 with TRBJ1-5; D call uncertain. The CDR3 spans 13 residues. V was trimmed by 2 bases and J by 8 bases, leaving 10 bases between them. CDR1 is SGHTA and CDR2 is FQGNSA in the germline V gene. Written as DNA, the CDR3 is TGTGCCAGCAGCTTAATGCCGGTGGAGCCCCAGCATTTT. It specifies CASSLMPVEPQHF.

The CDR3 DNA reads TGTGCCAGCTCTCAAGCAGGGGCCCCCTATGGCTACACCTTC. This translates into CASSQAGAPYGYTF. This chain joins TRBV18 and TRBJ1-2, with D maybe TRBD1 (6 bases). CDR3 length: 14 residues. Germline V lookup: CDR1 KGHSH, CDR2 LQKENI. The V end lost 6 bases, the J end lost 4 bases, and 15 bases lay between the germline ends.

This chain uses TRBV29-1 with TRBJ1-2, with TRBD1 matching 7 bases. This CDR3 has 12 amino acids. Trimming at V came to 6 bases and at J to 7 bases, leaving 8 bases not matched to a gene. Germline-derived CDR1 and CDR2 are SQVTM and ANQGSEA. The CDR3 DNA is TGCAGCGTGAGACAGGGAGTTGGTGGCTACACCTTC. This translates into CSVRQGVGGYTF.

This clone appeared a few times. The chain has TRBV19 and TRBJ2-3; TRBD1 matches 8 bases. V gave up 7 bases and J gave up 2 bases; unmatched junction bases: 5. Germline CDR1 reads LNHDA; CDR2 reads SQIVND (reference sequence). The CDR3 totals 14 residues. Written as DNA, the CDR3 is TGTGCCAGTACCGAGGACAGGGCCACAGATACGCAGTATTTT. It codes for CASTEDRATDTQYF.

The J gene is TRBJ1-2, the V gene TRBV6-5, with D possibly being TRBD1 (6 bases). Trimming stripped 6 bases from V and 7 bases from J, with 18 bases between. Germline loops: CDR1 MNHEY, CDR2 SVGAGI. There are 14 residues in the CDR3. CDR3 sequence (DNA): TGTGCCAGCAGCGCCGAAAGACAGGCGGTTGGCTACACCTTC. Its protein is CASSAERQAVGYTF.

The V call is TRBV30, the J call TRBJ2-7, with D possibly being TRBD2 (5 bases). Trimming shortened V by 2 bases and J by 6 bases, and 17 bases separated the two germline ends. There are 14 residues in the CDR3. Germline V CDR1 and CDR2: GTSNPN, SVGIG (reference sequence). The CDR3 is CAWSPWERKGEQYF. In nucleotides, the CDR3 is TGTGCCTGGAGTCCCTGGGAGAGAAAGGGCGAGCAGTACTTC. The full variable domain, completed using reference TRBV30 and TRBJ2-7, is SQTIHQWPATLVQPVGSPLSLECTVEGTSNPNLYWYRQAAGRGLQLLFYSVGIGQISSEVPQNLSASRPQDRQFILSSKKLLLSDSGFYLCAWSPWERKGEQYFGPGTRLTVT.